Sequencing of this T cell receptor (beta chain) was carried out in a study of shared clonotypes between healthy human individuals. Sequencing was performed with immunoSEQ multiplex PCR; in TCRdb, only in-frame clones are kept and a portion is missing. Here the sample spans over 850,000 clones, approximately 80% being singletons. Germline V gives CDR1 MGHRA, CDR2 YSYEKL. The CDR3 is 13 amino acids. V lost 1 base and J lost 11, with 13 bases in between. Concerning this clone itself: Its antigen remains unidentified.

Regarding the study as a whole: Shared across four donors were 4% to 5% of the naive CD4 clonotypes.

The receptor was derived from a man in his late teens or twenties in good health. Some clones in this sample may be carry-over from other donors' samples. This sequence joins TRBV4-1 and TRBJ2-3, with D possibly matching TRBD2 (6 bases). The sample taken for sequencing was memory CD4+ T cells from PBMCs. The subset is: CD45RA-negative fraction. The DNA of the CDR3 is TGCGCCAGCAGCCAAGTGCGGGGTGCTGGGCAGTATTTT. Its protein product is CASSQVRGAGQYF.